This T cell receptor (beta chain) was obtained from a study of blood T cell repertoires in COVID-19 (dated by TCRdb to about 2020). Some background on the complete study: Samples covering the acute and convalescent phases of COVID-19 were provided by collaborators in the United States, Italy and Spain. The samples were drawn from two sources: the first 160 participants of the ongoing ImmuneRACE study, and 1,200 or so subjects contributed by 6 global collaborators. Where available, HLA class I and class II types were obtained from metadata supplied by the sample provider rather than from assay-based typing. A de-identified subject ID, COVID-19 status, age in years and sex were almost always included in the sample metadata. The repertoires were made available in a free public database intended to serve as a resource for research on the immune response to SARS-CoV-2. The material from the prospective study consisted of cDNA or gDNA derived from T cells, B-cell-depleted T cells, or PBMCs. The dataset comprised deeply sampled blood TCRbeta repertoires from subjects exposed to, actively infected with, or recovered from COVID-19.

TCRbeta CDR3 regions were amplified from genomic DNA by means of the immunoSEQ Assay, a bias-controlled multiplex PCR. On the study's bioinformatics: Nucleated cell counts per sample were estimated from amplification of reference gene primers within the assay. Sequence reads were collapsed and filtered to measure the absolute abundance of every unique TCRbeta CDR3 rearrangement. For each sample, productive Simpson clonality was calculated as the square root of Simpson's diversity index over productive rearrangements. TCRdb retrieved this table from immuneACCESS and kept in-frame rearrangements only. Not all clones are present; in checked studies, unresolved V genes account for under half, and no reason is known for the remainder. V and J calls and clone size follow that table, whereas D and trimming were derived from the DNA. Across this sample there are fewer than 110,000 clones, with roughly 87% seen only once. The top ten constitute roughly 6.2% of the sample.

Whole blood was collected in K2EDTA tubes by collaborating institutions according to the institutions' own protocols. For TCRbeta analysis, collaborators shipped samples in one of three forms: frozen whole blood, isolated PBMCs, or DNA extracted from either of those sample types. V sheds 7 bases and J sheds 0 bases, leaving 19 bases between their ends. Spanning cysteine to phenylalanine, the CDR3 consists of 17 amino acids. Only CDR3 DNA is held: 51 bases, read in frame from base 1. CDR1 and CDR2, per the germline V gene (reference sequence), are LNHDA and SQIVND. On the study overall, not on this receptor specifically: How much clinical and demographic metadata was included differed by source and by participant, and the metadata was provided uncurated.

On this clone: Its antigen remains undetermined. Within one base of it there is no much larger clone, and no base qualities were kept.

The sequencing sample was made of peripheral blood. The receptor comes from a human donor in a cohort sampled during active COVID-19. This receptor chain uses TRBV19 and TRBJ1-5; TRBD1 is perhaps the D gene, given 6 matching bases. The CDR3 here reads CASTTRGGRDSNQPQHF. The nucleotides read TGTGCCAGTACCACCCGCGGGGGCCGGGATAGCAATCAGCCCCAGCATTTT.